This T cell receptor beta chain was documented in a study of Ad26.COV2.S vaccination and SARS-CoV-2 variants. The treatment was: 19 received Ad26.COV2.S at low or high dose, single or two shots; about 5 received placebo; per-sample allocation not given. The investigators took samples on day 63 after the first vaccine or placebo injection. An Ad26 vector expressing Wuhan-strain SARS-CoV-2 spike served as the vaccine. Assay used: immunoSEQ multiplex PCR; TCRdb lists only in-frame clones, some missing. Altogether about 350,000 clones are present, 80% to 90% being singletons, with the ten largest covering approximately 5%. Remarks on this clone: Its antigen is still unknown.

The CDR3 extends over 15 amino acids. The V gene end was trimmed by 3 bases and the J gene end by 3 bases; junction bases not matched to a gene: 3. Germline V gives CDR1 MNHEY, CDR2 SMNVEV (reference sequence). General study points: Vaccinees displayed broader spike-specific TCR repertoires than placebo recipients.

This receptor was taken from a person aged 18 to 65 who received the Ad26.COV2.S COVID-19 vaccine or a placebo. The specimen comprised peripheral blood, sampled in a trial of Ad26.COV2.S vaccine versus placebo. V gene TRBV27 combines with J gene TRBJ2-3; TRBD1 aligns across 10 bases. The CDR3 region has the DNA TGTGCCAGCAGTTTTTGGGGACAGGGGACAGATACGCAGTATTTT. Its translation: CASSFWGQGTDTQYF.